One sample yielded the 14 T cell receptor beta chains listed below, sequenced in a study of metastatic and nonmetastatic thyroid tumors. TCRdb redid the clone calls on the PCR reads using MiXCR. The table includes under 40,000 clones, about a sixth detected once. Thyroid surgery was preceded by no treatment in any patient. Specimen: blood. The source of these receptors is a male donor with papillary thyroid cancer or a benign thyroid nodule (not recorded which). Some clones in this sample may be carry-over from other donors' samples.

This clone occurred many times. The chain links TRBV30 to TRBJ2-3; the D call may be TRBD1 or TRBD2 (6 bases each). With 2 bases removed from V and 0 bases from J, the gap between germline ends came to 9 bases. In germline, CDR1 is GTSNPN, CDR2 SVGIG (reference sequence). This CDR3 spans 14 amino acids. CDR3: CAWSTGTSTDTQYF. CDR3 nucleotides: TGTGCCTGGAGTACAGGGACTAGCACAGATACGCAGTATTTT.

The chain employs TRBV7-8 and TRBJ2-3; weak D call: TRBD1 (6 bases). Germline V CDR1 and CDR2: SGHVS, FQNEAQ. CDR3 length equals 15 residues. V was pared by 4 bases and J by 1 base, with 12 bases between. DNA of the CDR3: TGTGCCAGCAGCTCAGGGGAGAGCCGCACAGATACGCAGTATTTT. Encoded protein: CASSSGESRTDTQYF.

By its share, this clone is medium-sized (0.01 to 0.1%). The chain couples TRBV19 to TRBJ2-1; 8 bases fit TRBD2. The trim removed 0 bases at V and 4 bases at J, leaving 2 bases unmatched. CDR3 size: 15 residues. Germline CDR1 LNHDA, CDR2 SQIVND (reference sequence). For the CDR3, the DNA is TGTGCCAGTAGTATAGAACTAGCGGCTTACAATGAGCAGTTCTTC. Protein: CASSIELAAYNEQFF. The complete variable domain, with remaining parts taken from reference TRBV19 and TRBJ2-1, reads DGGITQSPKYLFRKEGQNVTLSCEQNLNHDAMYWYRQDPGQGLRLIYYSQIVNDFQKGDIAEGYSVSREKKESFPLTVTSAQKNPTAFYLCASSIELAAYNEQFFGPGTRLTVL.

This clone was recorded at least ten times. V gene TRBV11-2 combines with J gene TRBJ2-1; 8 bases line up with TRBD1. Germline V gene sequence: CDR1 SGHAT, CDR2 FQNNGV. J gave up 2 bases and V 5 bases, and 5 bases lay outside the gene matches. CDR3 length equals 15 residues. The chain's CDR3 is CASSQGASPYNEQFF. As DNA, the CDR3 is TGTGCCAGCAGCCAGGGGGCGAGCCCCTACAATGAGCAGTTCTTC.

Many counts were recorded for this clone. The chain recombines TRBV20-1 with TRBJ1-1; tentatively, D is TRBD1 (6 bases). V was pared by 1 base and J by 7 bases, with 10 bases between. This CDR3 has 12 residues. The germline gives CDR1 DFQATT, CDR2 SNEGSKA (reference sequence). CDR3 nucleotide sequence: TGCAGTGCTAGAGGGACCAGGGGTGAAGCTTTCTTT. Protein sequence: CSARGTRGEAFF.

This clone appeared many times. The chain links TRBV24-1 to TRBJ2-5; a possible D gene is TRBD2 (5 bases). Germline V lookup: CDR1 KGHDR, CDR2 SFDVKD. Deletions cut 2 bases from V and 5 bases from J, with 14 bases between. There are 15 residues in the CDR3. As DNA, the CDR3 is TGTGCCACCAGTGATTCGCCAGCTCGAGGGGAGACCCAGTACTTC. Translated: CATSDSPARGETQYF.

This clone has a handful of counts. J is TRBJ2-1 and V is TRBV27, with D possibly matching TRBD2 (8 bases). This CDR3 spans 18 amino acids. Trimming took 2 bases from V and 7 from J, leaving 24 bases between them. Germline CDR1 MNHEY, CDR2 SMNVEV (reference sequence). Here the CDR3 DNA reads TGTGCCAGCAGTTTAGATGGAGGGGGCGCGGGGGGCCGGAATGAGCAGTTCTTC. Translated: CASSLDGGGAGGRNEQFF.

This clone was found many times. The V call is TRBV12-5, the J call TRBJ2-1; 9 bases are shared with TRBD2. The J segment lost 3 bases and the V segment lost 5 bases, leaving 14 bases of the junction unmatched. CDR3 length: 18 residues. Germline loops: CDR1 LGHNT, CDR2 FRNRAP. The chain's CDR3 is CASGLGTSWDTNYNEQFF. CDR3 coding DNA: TGTGCTAGTGGTCTCGGGACTAGCTGGGATACGAACTACAATGAGCAGTTCTTC.

This clone was found a few times. Different DNA sequences within this sample yield the same CDR3. This rearrangement joins TRBV5-1 to TRBJ2-7, with D possibly TRBD2 on 6 matching bases. Trimming stripped 4 bases from V and 7 bases from J, with 24 bases between. CDR1 is SGHRS and CDR2 is YFSETQ in the germline V gene. The CDR3 extends over 16 amino acids. DNA of the CDR3: TGCGCCAGCAGCCCAGGCTCGGCCGGGATGGGAGGAGAGCAGTACTTC. Translating it yields CASSPGSAGMGGEQYF.

This clone was seen once. V is TRBV7-3 and J is TRBJ2-1; no definite D call. The CDR3 has 13 residues. Trimming took off 0 bases at V and 9 bases at J, with 9 bases between the two ends. CDR1 is SGHTA and CDR2 is FQGTGA in the germline V gene. Here the CDR3 DNA reads TGTGCCAGCAGCTTAACAGTTCGTAGTGAGCAGTTCTTC. Amino acids: CASSLTVRSEQFF. Full variable domain (outside the CDR3, taken from reference TRBV7-3 and TRBJ2-1): GAGVSQTPSNKVTEKGKYVELRCDPISGHTALYWYRQSLGQGPEFLIYFQGTGAADDSGLPNDRFFAVRPEGSVSTLKIQRTERGDSAVYLCASSLTVRSEQFFGPGTRLTVL.

The CDR3, as DNA: TGTGCCAGCAGTGAGGCCACCGGAGAGCACACAGATACGCAGTATTTT. This gives the protein CASSEATGEHTDTQYF. The chain combines TRBV6-1 with TRBJ2-3; D is unresolved. Trimming took 3 bases from V and 2 from J, leaving 15 bases between them. Looked up from germline, CDR1 is MNHNS and CDR2 is SASEGT. The CDR3 totals 16 residues.

This clone has just a few counts. This chain joins TRBV12-3 or TRBV12-4 and TRBJ2-5; 8 nucleotides line up with TRBD2. This CDR3 comprises 15 residues. V lost 7 bases and J lost 5; bases outside the gene matches: 12. The CDR3 sequence: CASINSGSGVETQYF. DNA for the CDR3: TGTGCCAGCATCAACAGCGGGAGTGGTGTCGAGACCCAGTACTTC.

This clone was counted many times. V usage is TRBV25-1 and J usage is TRBJ2-1; D perhaps matches TRBD2 (6 bases). This CDR3 contains 14 residues. Germline V lookup: CDR1 MGHDK, CDR2 SYGVNS. V was cut by 4 bases and J by 2 bases, with 9 bases left in between. The CDR3 reads CASSGGATYNEQFF. CDR3 nucleotide sequence: TGTGCCAGCAGTGGCGGGGCGACCTACAATGAGCAGTTCTTC.

This clone has at least ten counts. This chain joins TRBV10-3 and TRBJ2-3; TRBD2 might be the D (6 bases). This CDR3 contains 13 residues. Trimming took 7 bases from V and 2 from J, leaving 10 bases between them. Germline assignment: CDR1 ENHRY and CDR2 SYGVKD. CDR3 region: CAITGEATDTQYF. In DNA form, the CDR3 reads TGTGCCATCACGGGGGAGGCCACAGATACGCAGTATTTT.